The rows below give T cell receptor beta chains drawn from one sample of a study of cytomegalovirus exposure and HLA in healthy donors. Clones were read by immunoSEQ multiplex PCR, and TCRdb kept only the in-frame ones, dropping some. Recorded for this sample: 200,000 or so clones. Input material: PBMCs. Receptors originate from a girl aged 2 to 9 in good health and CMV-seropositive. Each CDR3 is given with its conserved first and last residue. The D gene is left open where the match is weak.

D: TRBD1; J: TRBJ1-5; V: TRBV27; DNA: TGTGCCAGCCGCATCTACGGGGACAGGGAGAATCAGCCCCAGCATTTT; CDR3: CASRIYGDRENQPQHF
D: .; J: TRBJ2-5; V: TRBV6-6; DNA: TGTGCCAGCAGTTACGATGGGAGAGGGGGAGAGACCCAGTACTTC; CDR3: CASSYDGRGGETQYF
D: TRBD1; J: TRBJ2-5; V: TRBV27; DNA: TGTGCCACTCGGACAGGGACAGAAGAGACCCAGTACTTC; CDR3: CATRTGTEETQYF
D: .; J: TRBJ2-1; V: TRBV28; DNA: TGTGCCAGCAGCCCGCCCCAGGGATCCTACAATGAGCAGTTCTTC; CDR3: CASSPPQGSYNEQFF
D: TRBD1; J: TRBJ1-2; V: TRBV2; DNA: TGTGCCAGCCCGGGTATGGACAGGGAACATGATGGCTACACCTTC; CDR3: CASPGMDREHDGYTF
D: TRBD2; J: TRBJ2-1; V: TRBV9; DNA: TGTGCCAGCAGTCGGCGGGAGAAATCCTACAATGAGCAGTTCTTC; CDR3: CASSRREKSYNEQFF
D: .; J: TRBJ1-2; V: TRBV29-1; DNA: TGCAGCGTTGCGCAGGGGAAGGACTATGGCTACACCTTC; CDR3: CSVAQGKDYGYTF
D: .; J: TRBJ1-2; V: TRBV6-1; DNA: TGTGCCAGCAGTCCACCCGGGGGCTACACCTTC; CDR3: CASSPPGGYTF
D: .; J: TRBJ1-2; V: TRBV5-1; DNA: TGCGCCAGCAGCTCCTTAGACAGCCCGGATGGCTACACCTTC; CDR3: CASSSLDSPDGYTF
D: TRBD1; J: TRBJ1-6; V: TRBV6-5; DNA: TGTGCCAGCAGTTACTTGGGGACAGGGCTGAATTCACCCCTCCACTTT; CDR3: CASSYLGTGLNSPLHF
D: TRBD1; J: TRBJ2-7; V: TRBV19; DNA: TGTGCCAGTAGTTATGCGACAGGGGTCACCTACGAGCAGTACTTC; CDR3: CASSYATGVTYEQYF
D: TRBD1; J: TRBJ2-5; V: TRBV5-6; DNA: TGTGCCAGCAGCTTGGCACAGGGGCCATCCCAAGAAGAGACCCAGTACTTC; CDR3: CASSLAQGPSQEETQYF
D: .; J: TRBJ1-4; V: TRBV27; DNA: TGTGCCAGCAGTTTATCGGTCAGGGCAGACCTTAATGAAAAACTGTTTTTT; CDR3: CASSLSVRADLNEKLFF
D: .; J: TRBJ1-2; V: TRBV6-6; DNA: TGTGCCAGCACCCCAACAGGCCTGGAGGGCTACACCTTC; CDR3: CASTPTGLEGYTF
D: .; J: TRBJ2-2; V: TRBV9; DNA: TGTGCCACGGCTAGGGGCACCGGGGAGCTGTTTTTT; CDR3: CATARGTGELFF
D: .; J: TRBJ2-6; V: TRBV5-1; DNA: TGCGCCAGCAGCTTGGGTCGCTCTGGGGCCAACGTCCTGACTTTC; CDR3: CASSLGRSGANVLTF
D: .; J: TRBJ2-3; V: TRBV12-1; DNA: TGTGCCAGCAGCTTGCGACCTACGAACCCGGGGGGCACAGATACGCAGTATTTT; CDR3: CASSLRPTNPGGTDTQYF
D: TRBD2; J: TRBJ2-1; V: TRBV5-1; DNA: TGCGCCAGCAGCCGAGCGGGAGAGACCCCTCTTAATGAGCAGTTCTTC; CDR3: CASSRAGETPLNEQFF
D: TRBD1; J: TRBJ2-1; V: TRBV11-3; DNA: TGTGCCAGCAGCTTGGGACAGGGTAGTATGGGTGAGCAGTTCTTC; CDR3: CASSLGQGSMGEQFF
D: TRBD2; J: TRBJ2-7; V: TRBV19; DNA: TGTGCCAGTAGTACCGGACTAGCGGGACGCAGCTCAACTAAGCAGTACTTC; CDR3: CASSTGLAGRSSTKQYF
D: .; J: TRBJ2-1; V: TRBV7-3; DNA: TGTGCCAGCAGCGGTCCCGGCTCCTACAATGAGCAGTTCTTC; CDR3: CASSGPGSYNEQFF
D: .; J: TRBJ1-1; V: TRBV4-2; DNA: TGTGCCAGCAGCCGCCAGGGGAACACTGAAGCTTTCTTT; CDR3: CASSRQGNTEAFF
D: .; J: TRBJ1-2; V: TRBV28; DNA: TGTGCCAGCAGTCAGGTCCAGGGCTATGGCTACACCTTC; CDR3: CASSQVQGYGYTF
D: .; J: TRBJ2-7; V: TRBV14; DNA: TGTGCCAGCAGCCAAGATCGGTATTACTACGAGCAGTACTTC; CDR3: CASSQDRYYYEQYF
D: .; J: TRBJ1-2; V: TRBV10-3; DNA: TGTGCCATCAGTGAGCTACTTTACGGCTACACCTTC; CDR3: CAISELLYGYTF
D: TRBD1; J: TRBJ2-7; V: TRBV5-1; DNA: TGCGCCAGCAGCACAGCCGGGACAGAATTCTACGAGCAGTACTTC; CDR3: CASSTAGTEFYEQYF
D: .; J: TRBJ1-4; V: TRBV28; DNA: TGTGCCAGCAGAAACAGAGGGTTTTCTAATGAAAAACTGTTTTTT; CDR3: CASRNRGFSNEKLFF
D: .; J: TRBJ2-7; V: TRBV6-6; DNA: TGTGCCAGCAGTTACAACGGGGTCTACGAGCAGTACTTC; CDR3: CASSYNGVYEQYF
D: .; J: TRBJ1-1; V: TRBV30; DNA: TGTGCCTGGAGTGTCAGGTTGTCGGCTTCCAGTGGGGCTTTCTTT; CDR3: CAWSVRLSASSGAFF
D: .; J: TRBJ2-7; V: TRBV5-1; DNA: TGCGCCAGCAGCTTGGAAGGAGCCTACGAGCAGTACTTC; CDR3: CASSLEGAYEQYF
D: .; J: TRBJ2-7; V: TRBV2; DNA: TGTGCCAGCGCTACAGGAATCCGCTACGAGCAGTACTTC; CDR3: CASATGIRYEQYF
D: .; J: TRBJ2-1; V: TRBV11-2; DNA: TGTGCCAGCAGCTTAGACGGGGGATCCTACAATGAGCAGTTCTTC; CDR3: CASSLDGGSYNEQFF
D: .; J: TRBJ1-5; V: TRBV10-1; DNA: TGCGCCAGCAGTGAGTCGGCAGGGAAAAATCAGCCCCAGCATTTT; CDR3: CASSESAGKNQPQHF
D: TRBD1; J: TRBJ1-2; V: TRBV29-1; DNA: TGCAGCGTTGAAGTCGACAGGGTGAACTATGGCTACACCTTC; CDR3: CSVEVDRVNYGYTF
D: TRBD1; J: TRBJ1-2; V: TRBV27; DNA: TGTGCCAGCAGCCTAAACCGCCTGGACAGGGGTGCCCCCTATGGCTACACCTTC; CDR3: CASSLNRLDRGAPYGYTF
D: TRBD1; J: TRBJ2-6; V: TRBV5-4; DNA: TGTGCCAGCAGCTTTGAGACAGGGAGCTCTGGGGCCAACGTCCTGACTTTC; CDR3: CASSFETGSSGANVLTF
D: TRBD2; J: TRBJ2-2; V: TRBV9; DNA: TGTGCCAGCAGCGTAGGCCCCTTGGTGGGGGCGGGAGGCCCAAGTCGAACCGGGGAGCTGTTTTTT; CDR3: CASSVGPLVGAGGPSRTGELFF
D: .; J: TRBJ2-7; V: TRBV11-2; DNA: TGTGCCAGCAGCCATCTAGTGGGGGCCTTGGAGCAGTACTTC; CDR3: CASSHLVGALEQYF
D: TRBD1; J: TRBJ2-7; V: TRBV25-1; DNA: TGTGCCAGCAGTGGAAACAGGGGACCCTACGAGCAGTACTTC; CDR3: CASSGNRGPYEQYF
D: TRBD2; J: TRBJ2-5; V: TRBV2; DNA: TGTGCCAGCAGTGAATACCGGCTAGCGGGGGAAGAGACCCAGTACTTC; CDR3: CASSEYRLAGEETQYF
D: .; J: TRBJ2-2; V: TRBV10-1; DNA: TGCGCCAGCAGTTCCACCGGGTTTCTCACCGGGGAGCTGTTTTTT; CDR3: CASSSTGFLTGELFF
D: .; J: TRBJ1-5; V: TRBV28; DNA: TGTGCCAGCAACCCTACAGGCCTCAATCAGCCCCAGCATTTT; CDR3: CASNPTGLNQPQHF
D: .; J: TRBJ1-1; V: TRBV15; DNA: TGTGCCACCAGCGCCCGACGGGGGAACACTGAAGCTTTCTTT; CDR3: CATSARRGNTEAFF
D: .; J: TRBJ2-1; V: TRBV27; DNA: TGTGCCAGCAGTTTCCCCACTAGTCATGAGCAGTTCTTC; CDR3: CASSFPTSHEQFF
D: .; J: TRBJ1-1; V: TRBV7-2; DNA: TGTGCCAGCAGCTTATCATCCGCAGGGAACACTGAAGCTTTCTTT; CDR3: CASSLSSAGNTEAFF
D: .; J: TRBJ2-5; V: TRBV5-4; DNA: TGTGCCAGCAGCTCTTCCAGAGAGACCCAGTACTTC; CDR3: CASSSSRETQYF
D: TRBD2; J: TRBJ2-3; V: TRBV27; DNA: TGTGCCAGCAGTTCCCCTTTCAGCGGGATCTACACAGATACGCAGTATTTT; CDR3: CASSSPFSGIYTDTQYF
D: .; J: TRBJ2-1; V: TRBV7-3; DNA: TGTGCCAGCAGCTTAAGAGGGTCCAGATACAATGAGCAGTTCTTC; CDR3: CASSLRGSRYNEQFF